This is a list of T cell receptor beta chains from one sample in a study of PD-1 blockade in classical Hodgkin lymphoma. Clones were sequenced by immunoSEQ multiplex PCR, and TCRdb holds only the in-frame ones, with some missing. The sample holds about 52,000 clones; around nine tenths are singletons and the top ten take roughly 7.1%. The sample here was peripheral blood mononuclear cells (PBMCs), taken before the fourth cycle of nivolumab. The receptors shown here come from a human donor with classical Hodgkin lymphoma. Both conserved end residues are part of each CDR3. D genes are given only for firm matches. Clone size, where shown, is once, few, many, or a class for clones that have expanded.

cdr3_aa: CASSLQGAKAEAFF; cdr3_nt: TGTGCCAGCAGCTTACAGGGGGCGAAGGCTGAAGCTTTCTTT; v_call: TRBV11-3; cdr3_length: 14; j_call: TRBJ1-1; clone_size: NA; d_call: TRBD1
cdr3_aa: CASSYDAGPSQETQYF; cdr3_nt: TGTGCCAGCAGTTACGATGCGGGCCCATCCCAAGAGACCCAGTACTTC; v_call: TRBV6-6; cdr3_length: 16; j_call: TRBJ2-5; clone_size: NA; d_call: NA
cdr3_aa: CASSPGGVQPQHF; cdr3_nt: TGTGCCAGCAGCCCAGGGGGTGTTCAGCCCCAGCATTTT; v_call: TRBV7-3; cdr3_length: 13; j_call: TRBJ1-5; clone_size: NA; d_call: TRBD1
cdr3_aa: CASSFSGGAYNEQFF; cdr3_nt: TGCGCCAGCAGCTTTAGCGGGGGGGCCTACAATGAGCAGTTCTTC; v_call: TRBV5-1; cdr3_length: 15; j_call: TRBJ2-1; clone_size: NA; d_call: TRBD2
cdr3_aa: CASSHAGEDTQYF; cdr3_nt: TGTGCCAGCAGCCACGCGGGGGAAGATACGCAGTATTTT; v_call: TRBV9; cdr3_length: 13; j_call: TRBJ2-3; clone_size: NA; d_call: TRBD2
cdr3_aa: CASSGLAGFYEQYF; cdr3_nt: TGTGCCAGCAGCGGACTAGCGGGATTCTACGAGCAGTACTTC; v_call: TRBV11-2; cdr3_length: 14; j_call: TRBJ2-7; clone_size: NA; d_call: TRBD2
cdr3_aa: CASSQERGFSSTDTQYF; cdr3_nt: TGCGCCAGCAGCCAAGAGCGGGGGTTCTCTAGCACAGATACGCAGTATTTT; v_call: TRBV4-3; cdr3_length: 17; j_call: TRBJ2-3; clone_size: NA; d_call: TRBD2
cdr3_aa: CASSLDRVNEKLFF; cdr3_nt: TGTGCCAGCAGCTTGGACAGGGTCAATGAAAAACTGTTTTTT; v_call: TRBV11-2; cdr3_length: 14; j_call: TRBJ1-4; clone_size: NA; d_call: TRBD1
cdr3_aa: CASSYSGGANEQFF; cdr3_nt: TGTGCCAGCAGTTACAGCGGGGGGGCCAATGAGCAGTTCTTC; v_call: TRBV6-5; cdr3_length: 14; j_call: TRBJ2-1; clone_size: NA; d_call: TRBD2
cdr3_aa: CASKNRGREGTIYF; cdr3_nt: TGTGCCAGCAAAAATCGGGGGCGAGAGGGCACCATATATTTT; v_call: TRBV27; cdr3_length: 14; j_call: TRBJ1-3; clone_size: NA; d_call: NA
cdr3_aa: CASSRDGRYNTEAFF; cdr3_nt: TGTGCCAGCAGCCGGGACGGACGCTACAACACTGAAGCTTTCTTT; v_call: TRBV6-4; cdr3_length: 15; j_call: TRBJ1-1; clone_size: NA; d_call: NA
cdr3_aa: CASSSGRSYEQYF; cdr3_nt: TGTGCCAGCAGTTCAGGGAGGTCCTACGAGCAGTACTTC; v_call: TRBV27; cdr3_length: 13; j_call: TRBJ2-7; clone_size: NA; d_call: NA
cdr3_aa: CASSWDVIGNQPQHF; cdr3_nt: TGTGCCAGCAGTTGGGACGTAATCGGGAATCAGCCCCAGCATTTT; v_call: TRBV28; cdr3_length: 15; j_call: TRBJ1-5; clone_size: NA; d_call: NA
cdr3_aa: CASSEIYSNQPQHF; cdr3_nt: TGTGCCAGCAGCGAGATCTATAGCAATCAGCCCCAGCATTTT; v_call: TRBV7-9; cdr3_length: 14; j_call: TRBJ1-5; clone_size: once; d_call: NA
cdr3_aa: CASRSGNYGYTF; cdr3_nt: TGTGCCAGCAGGTCGGGGAACTATGGCTACACCTTC; v_call: TRBV2; cdr3_length: 12; j_call: TRBJ1-2; clone_size: NA; d_call: NA
cdr3_aa: CASSQRTGNSEQYF; cdr3_nt: TGTGCCAGCAGCCAACGGACAGGGAACAGCGAGCAGTACTTC; v_call: TRBV4-2; cdr3_length: 14; j_call: TRBJ2-7; clone_size: NA; d_call: TRBD1
cdr3_aa: CSAESYNEQFF; cdr3_nt: TGCAGTGCTGAGAGTTACAATGAGCAGTTCTTC; v_call: TRBV20-1; cdr3_length: 11; j_call: TRBJ2-1; clone_size: NA; d_call: NA
cdr3_aa: CASSRVLAATNEQFF; cdr3_nt: TGTGCCAGCAGCCGCGTGTTAGCGGCTACCAATGAGCAGTTCTTC; v_call: TRBV28; cdr3_length: 15; j_call: TRBJ2-1; clone_size: NA; d_call: NA
cdr3_aa: CARSTPTGENGDGYTF; cdr3_nt: TGTGCCAGAAGCACGCCGACAGGGGAGAACGGAGATGGCTACACCTTC; v_call: TRBV5-3; cdr3_length: 16; j_call: TRBJ1-2; clone_size: NA; d_call: TRBD1
cdr3_aa: CASSPPYEAYEQYF; cdr3_nt: TGTGCCAGCAGCCCGCCCTACGAGGCCTACGAGCAGTACTTC; v_call: TRBV7-9; cdr3_length: 14; j_call: TRBJ2-7; clone_size: NA; d_call: NA
cdr3_aa: CASSESGGPYEQYF; cdr3_nt: TGTGCCAGCAGTGAATCGGGGGGTCCCTACGAGCAGTACTTC; v_call: TRBV6-1; cdr3_length: 14; j_call: TRBJ2-7; clone_size: NA; d_call: TRBD2
cdr3_aa: CASSYSPRIGLSYTF; cdr3_nt: TGTGCCAGCAGCTACTCCCCCCGCATAGGGCTGTCCTACACCTTC; v_call: TRBV6-5; cdr3_length: 15; j_call: TRBJ1-2; clone_size: NA; d_call: NA
cdr3_aa: CASSQDEGSSGNTIYF; cdr3_nt: TGTGCCAGCAGCCAAGATGAGGGGAGCTCTGGAAACACCATATATTTT; v_call: TRBV14; cdr3_length: 16; j_call: TRBJ1-3; clone_size: NA; d_call: NA
cdr3_aa: CSVALSWDRGQPQHF; cdr3_nt: TGCAGCGTTGCCCTATCCTGGGATCGGGGCCAGCCCCAGCATTTT; v_call: TRBV29-1; cdr3_length: 15; j_call: TRBJ1-5; clone_size: few; d_call: NA
cdr3_aa: CASSPQPSIPTETQYF; cdr3_nt: TGTGCCAGCTCTCCACAGCCATCCATTCCGACGGAGACCCAGTACTTC; v_call: TRBV18; cdr3_length: 16; j_call: TRBJ2-5; clone_size: NA; d_call: NA
cdr3_aa: CASSFSSGGAEQFF; cdr3_nt: TGCGCCAGCAGCTTTAGTAGCGGGGGGGCGGAGCAGTTCTTC; v_call: TRBV5-1; cdr3_length: 14; j_call: TRBJ2-1; clone_size: NA; d_call: TRBD2
cdr3_aa: CASSPPGGHEQYF; cdr3_nt: TGTGCCAGCAGCCCCCCAGGGGGGCACGAGCAGTACTTC; v_call: TRBV11-3; cdr3_length: 13; j_call: TRBJ2-7; clone_size: few; d_call: NA
cdr3_aa: CASSPRTGYSGNTIYF; cdr3_nt: TGTGCCAGCAGCCCCAGGACAGGCTACTCTGGAAACACCATATATTTT; v_call: TRBV7-8; cdr3_length: 16; j_call: TRBJ1-3; clone_size: NA; d_call: TRBD1
cdr3_aa: CSVEGYTQYF; cdr3_nt: TGCAGCGTTGAAGGCTATACGCAGTATTTT; v_call: TRBV29-1; cdr3_length: 10; j_call: TRBJ2-3; clone_size: NA; d_call: NA
cdr3_aa: CASSVEGGGDIQYF; cdr3_nt: TGTGCCAGCAGCGTAGAGGGAGGAGGGGACATTCAGTACTTC; v_call: TRBV9; cdr3_length: 14; j_call: TRBJ2-4; clone_size: NA; d_call: NA
cdr3_aa: CASSPAQGSYEQYF; cdr3_nt: TGTGCCAGCAGCCCAGCACAGGGGTCCTACGAGCAGTACTTC; v_call: TRBV7-9; cdr3_length: 14; j_call: TRBJ2-7; clone_size: NA; d_call: TRBD1
cdr3_aa: CASIRGRSSFGYTF; cdr3_nt: TGTGCCAGCATCCGGGGACGTTCTTCTTTTGGCTACACCTTC; v_call: TRBV13; cdr3_length: 14; j_call: TRBJ1-2; clone_size: NA; d_call: NA
cdr3_aa: CASSRRDGRNTEAFF; cdr3_nt: TGCGCCAGCAGCCGCCGGGACGGGCGGAACACTGAAGCTTTCTTT; v_call: TRBV4-3; cdr3_length: 15; j_call: TRBJ1-1; clone_size: NA; d_call: NA
cdr3_aa: CASSEAASYEQYF; cdr3_nt: TGTGCCAGCAGTGAGGCCGCCTCCTACGAGCAGTACTTC; v_call: TRBV6-1; cdr3_length: 13; j_call: TRBJ2-7; clone_size: once; d_call: NA
cdr3_aa: CASSLDVLAGGHPQETQYF; cdr3_nt: TGTGCCAGCAGCTTAGACGTCCTAGCGGGGGGACACCCCCAAGAGACCCAGTACTTC; v_call: TRBV13; cdr3_length: 19; j_call: TRBJ2-5; clone_size: NA; d_call: TRBD2
cdr3_aa: CASTAGTFNYGYTF; cdr3_nt: TGTGCCAGCACCGCCGGGACTTTTAACTATGGCTACACCTTC; v_call: TRBV2; cdr3_length: 14; j_call: TRBJ1-2; clone_size: NA; d_call: NA
cdr3_aa: CAITQSGANVLTF; cdr3_nt: TGTGCCATCACACAGTCTGGGGCCAACGTCCTGACTTTC; v_call: TRBV10-3; cdr3_length: 13; j_call: TRBJ2-6; clone_size: NA; d_call: NA
cdr3_aa: CASSLGRENGYTF; cdr3_nt: TGTGCCAGCAGCCTGGGCCGGGAGAATGGCTACACCTTC; v_call: TRBV14; cdr3_length: 13; j_call: TRBJ1-2; clone_size: few; d_call: NA
cdr3_aa: CASSRLGTLNTEAFF; cdr3_nt: TGTGCCAGCTCACGACTAGGGACATTGAACACTGAAGCTTTCTTT; v_call: TRBV18; cdr3_length: 15; j_call: TRBJ1-1; clone_size: NA; d_call: NA
cdr3_aa: CASSLRQGGGYTF; cdr3_nt: TGTGCCAGCAGCTTGCGACAGGGAGGTGGCTACACCTTC; v_call: TRBV5-4; cdr3_length: 13; j_call: TRBJ1-2; clone_size: few; d_call: TRBD1
cdr3_aa: CASSEGGAYTIYF; cdr3_nt: TGTGCCAGCAGTGAAGGGGGGGCGTACACCATATATTTT; v_call: TRBV2; cdr3_length: 13; j_call: TRBJ1-3; clone_size: NA; d_call: NA
cdr3_aa: CASSETGSRNEQYF; cdr3_nt: TGTGCCAGCAGTGAGACAGGGAGCAGGAACGAGCAGTACTTC; v_call: TRBV25-1; cdr3_length: 14; j_call: TRBJ2-7; clone_size: once; d_call: TRBD1
cdr3_aa: CASSRDRGRGPNTEAFF; cdr3_nt: TGCGCCAGCAGCCGGGACAGGGGGCGAGGCCCGAACACTGAAGCTTTCTTT; v_call: TRBV4-1; cdr3_length: 17; j_call: TRBJ1-1; clone_size: NA; d_call: TRBD1
cdr3_aa: CSVGSGGGARNTDTQYF; cdr3_nt: TGCAGCGTTGGGTCTGGCGGGGGGGCCCGGAACACAGATACGCAGTATTTT; v_call: TRBV29-1; cdr3_length: 17; j_call: TRBJ2-3; clone_size: once; d_call: TRBD2
cdr3_aa: CASSPRGVYTDTQYF; cdr3_nt: TGTGCCAGTAGTCCGCGGGGGGTCTACACAGATACGCAGTATTTT; v_call: TRBV19; cdr3_length: 15; j_call: TRBJ2-3; clone_size: NA; d_call: TRBD2
cdr3_aa: CASSYSSGAGGGYTF; cdr3_nt: TGTGCCAGCAGTTACTCGTCCGGGGCGGGAGGTGGCTACACCTTC; v_call: TRBV6-5; cdr3_length: 15; j_call: TRBJ1-2; clone_size: NA; d_call: NA
cdr3_aa: CASSPNPEIPAGYTF; cdr3_nt: TGTGCCAGCAGCCCCAATCCTGAAATCCCAGCAGGCTACACCTTC; v_call: TRBV5-4; cdr3_length: 15; j_call: TRBJ1-2; clone_size: NA; d_call: NA
cdr3_aa: CATSRERRASTDTQYF; cdr3_nt: TGTGCCACCAGCAGAGAACGGCGCGCCAGCACAGATACGCAGTATTTT; v_call: TRBV15; cdr3_length: 16; j_call: TRBJ2-3; clone_size: NA; d_call: NA
cdr3_aa: CAISLTGELFF; cdr3_nt: TGTGCCATCAGTTTGACCGGGGAGCTGTTTTTT; v_call: TRBV10-3; cdr3_length: 11; j_call: TRBJ2-2; clone_size: NA; d_call: NA
cdr3_aa: CASSPDRRYEQYF; cdr3_nt: TGTGCCAGCAGCCCGGACAGACGCTACGAGCAGTACTTC; v_call: TRBV7-2; cdr3_length: 13; j_call: TRBJ2-7; clone_size: NA; d_call: NA
cdr3_aa: CATGGSVFEQYF; cdr3_nt: TGTGCCACGGGTGGGAGTGTATTCGAGCAGTACTTC; v_call: TRBV6-5; cdr3_length: 12; j_call: TRBJ2-7; clone_size: NA; d_call: NA
cdr3_aa: CASSRTGHGYTF; cdr3_nt: TGTGCCAGCAGCCGGACAGGGCATGGCTACACCTTC; v_call: TRBV9; cdr3_length: 12; j_call: TRBJ1-2; clone_size: NA; d_call: TRBD1
cdr3_aa: CASSISRTRTSDPYNEQFF; cdr3_nt: TGTGCCAGTAGTATATCCCGAACCCGGACTAGCGACCCCTACAATGAGCAGTTCTTC; v_call: TRBV19; cdr3_length: 19; j_call: TRBJ2-1; clone_size: NA; d_call: TRBD2
cdr3_aa: CASSPGTGPSYEQYF; cdr3_nt: TGTGCCAGCTCACCCGGGACAGGACCCTCCTACGAGCAGTACTTC; v_call: TRBV18; cdr3_length: 15; j_call: TRBJ2-7; clone_size: NA; d_call: TRBD1
cdr3_aa: CASSPNRYEQYF; cdr3_nt: TGTGCCAGCAGCCCTAACAGGTACGAGCAGTACTTC; v_call: TRBV28; cdr3_length: 12; j_call: TRBJ2-7; clone_size: NA; d_call: NA
cdr3_aa: CASSLEASSYEQYF; cdr3_nt: TGTGCCAGCAGCTTGGAAGCTAGCTCCTACGAGCAGTACTTC; v_call: TRBV5-6; cdr3_length: 14; j_call: TRBJ2-7; clone_size: NA; d_call: NA
cdr3_aa: CASSLNVREVGETQYF; cdr3_nt: TGTGCCAGCAGCTTAAATGTTCGGGAGGTTGGCGAGACCCAGTACTTC; v_call: TRBV7-3; cdr3_length: 16; j_call: TRBJ2-5; clone_size: few; d_call: TRBD2
cdr3_aa: CASSESGGTDTQYF; cdr3_nt: TGTGCCAGCAGTGAAAGCGGGGGCACAGATACGCAGTATTTT; v_call: TRBV25-1; cdr3_length: 14; j_call: TRBJ2-3; clone_size: NA; d_call: TRBD2